A single sample is the source of the 25 T cell receptor beta chains below, sequenced in a study of Graves' ophthalmopathy and Graves' hyperthyroidism. Investigators amplified TCR beta CDR3 regions from RNA transcripts. First-round RT-PCR employed HTBI primers, with a second-round multiplex PCR after it. TCRdb itself ran the multiplex PCR reads through MiXCR, one entry per CDR3 protein. The sample shows almost 750,000 distinct CDR3 sequences, roughly 40% of them seen only once. Sequences were obtained from peripheral blood. The receptors were sampled from an adult man with Graves' ophthalmopathy.

The table lists this clonotype with many counts. J is TRBJ2-5 and V is TRBV7-6, with TRBD2 as a possible D gene (6 bases). V was trimmed by 4 bases and J by 5 bases, leaving 11 bases between them. Per the germline V gene, CDR1 is SGHVS and CDR2 is FNYEAQ. The CDR3 totals 13 residues. In DNA, the CDR3 is TGTGCCAGCAGCTCCCTAGCGACTGAGACCCAGTACTTC. It encodes CASSSLATETQYF.

The rearrangement links TRBV10-1 to TRBJ2-7; 11 nucleotides align to TRBD1. Germline values: CDR1 WNHNN, CDR2 SYGVQD (reference sequence). J gave up 7 bases and V 2 bases, and 10 bases lay outside the gene matches. CDR3 length equals 16 residues. The CDR3 DNA is TGCGCCAGCAGTGAGCTTCCGGGACAGGGGGAGTTTGAGCAGTACTTC. It specifies CASSELPGQGEFEQYF.

This clonotype was seen at least ten times. The chain combines TRBV2 with TRBJ1-2; tentatively, D is TRBD1 (5 bases). CDR1 is SNHLY, CDR2 FYNNEI, per germline. The length of the CDR3 is 13 residues. V was cut by 7 bases and J by 4 bases, with 13 bases left in between. The DNA of the CDR3 is TGTGCCAGCAATCCGACAGAGGCCTATGGCTACACCTTC. The encoded protein is CASNPTEAYGYTF.

This clonotype occurred a few times. The CDR3 region has the DNA TGCAGTGCTCCGCCGTCAGCAGGGGGCTCCTACGAGCAGTACTTC. Translating it yields CSAPPSAGGSYEQYF. The rearrangement links TRBV20-1 to TRBJ2-7; 7 bases align to TRBD1. This CDR3 region has 15 residues. Germline assignment: CDR1 DFQATT and CDR2 SNEGSKA (reference sequence). V gave up 5 bases and J gave up 0 bases; unmatched junction bases: 10.

The rearrangement joins TRBV6-5 to TRBJ1-2; D is possibly TRBD1 (6 bases). V gave up 5 bases and J gave up 0 bases, with 10 bases separating them. Germline CDR1 reads MNHEY; CDR2 reads SVGAGI. There are 14 residues in the CDR3. The CDR3, as DNA: TGTGCCAGCAGTCGGGACATAGCTAACTATGGCTACACCTTC. It translates to CASSRDIANYGYTF.

This clonotype was recorded many times. The V gene is TRBV2, the J gene TRBJ2-6; weak D call: TRBD1 (6 bases). Per the germline V gene, CDR1 is SNHLY and CDR2 is FYNNEI. The CDR3 extends over 19 amino acids. The V end lost 6 bases, the J end lost 2 bases, and 23 bases lay between the germline ends. The CDR3 coding sequence is TGTGCCAGCAGCGAATGGGACACTCGGTCTTTAGCTGGGGCCAACGTCCTGACTTTC. This gives the protein CASSEWDTRSLAGANVLTF.

Worth noting for this clonotype: Mismatch with germline at one junction end may stem from a read error. The chain combines TRBV7-9 with TRBJ1-6, with 7 bases identical to TRBD1. The germline V gene has CDR1 SEHNR and CDR2 FQNEAQ (reference sequence). CDR3 length equals 15 residues. CDR3 in amino acids: CASSFDRDNGSPLHF. The CDR3 region has the DNA TGCGCCAGCAGCTTCGACAGGGATAATGGGTCACCCCTCCACTTT.

This clonotype was seen a few times. Germline is not matched at one junction end, which may reflect a read error. The rearrangement joins TRBV7-9 to TRBJ1-2, with D tentatively TRBD1 (5 bases). The germline CDR1 and CDR2 sequences are SEHNR and FQNEAQ (reference sequence). The length of the CDR3 is 15 residues. CDR3 region: CASSPALWGPRGYTF. In DNA form, the CDR3 reads TGCGCCAGCAGCCCCGCCCTTTGGGGCCCAAGGGGCTACACCTTC.

The V and J genes are TRBV7-3 and TRBJ2-3; a possible D gene is TRBD1 (6 bases). There are 14 residues in the CDR3. From germline, CDR1 is SGHTA and CDR2 FQGTGA. The V gene lost 5 bases and the J gene lost 2 bases, with 11 bases spanning the gap. The CDR3 nucleotides are TGTGCCAGCAGCGCAGGACAGAACACAGATACGCAGTATTTT. Residues: CASSAGQNTDTQYF.

V gene TRBV5-1 combines with J gene TRBJ1-2, with TRBD1 as a possible D gene (5 bases). CDR1 and CDR2 from the germline V gene are SGHRS and YFSETQ. V gave up 2 bases and J gave up 8 bases, with 16 bases separating them. The CDR3 contains 14 residues. The CDR3 DNA reads as TGCGCCAGCAGCTTCTACCCGGGACGACTAGGCTACACCTTC. It specifies CASSFYPGRLGYTF.

On this clonotype itself: Given a much more abundant clone one base away, this may be a read error. V usage is TRBV6-1 and J usage is TRBJ1-1; a weak D match, TRBD1 (5 bases). CDR3 length equals 14 residues. Germline V gene sequence: CDR1 MNHNS, CDR2 SASEGT. The CDR3 nucleotides read TGTGCCAGCAGTTATAAGGGACCGAACGCTGAAGCTTTCTTT. Its protein is CASSYKGPNAEAFF.

The V and J genes are TRBV7-2 and TRBJ2-7; tentative D call: TRBD2 (7 bases). Germline CDR1 is SGHTA and CDR2 is FQGNSA. The CDR3 spans 16 residues. Between the trimmed V and J ends, which lost 6 bases and 4 bases, there was a span of 22 bases. The CDR3 region has the DNA TGTGCCAGCAGTGACCGATCGGGGGGCGGGTTTTACGAGCAGTACTTC. It codes for CASSDRSGGGFYEQYF.

The chain recombines TRBV6-6 with TRBJ2-5; D perhaps matches TRBD2 (6 bases). Per germline, CDR1 MNHNY and CDR2 SVGAGI (reference sequence). Trimming removed 5 bases from V and 0 bases from J, with 19 bases in between. The CDR3 sequence is 17 residues long. CDR3 bases: TGTGCCAGCAGTGAATTGGCTGGCGGGACGTACCAAGAGACCCAGTACTTC. It codes for CASSELAGGTYQETQYF.

This clonotype was counted between two and nine times. The chain carries TRBV12-3 or TRBV12-4 and TRBJ2-7, with 8 bases that match TRBD1. This CDR3 spans 15 amino acids. After removal of 6 bases from V and 0 bases from J, the junction contained 7 bases not matched to a gene. CDR3 residues: CASSPDRVISYEQYF. The CDR3 nucleotides read TGTGCCAGCAGCCCGGACAGGGTCATCTCCTACGAGCAGTACTTC.

The gene calls are TRBV10-3 and TRBJ2-5, with D maybe TRBD1 (6 bases). Trimming left V 0 bases short and J 6 bases short, with 11 bases between. Germline V lookup: CDR1 ENHRY, CDR2 SYGVKD. The CDR3 length is 14 residues. CDR3 amino acids: CAISESQGSKTQYF. CDR3 in DNA: TGTGCCATCAGTGAGTCTCAGGGGTCGAAGACCCAGTACTTC.

J is TRBJ1-6 and V is TRBV5-4; no clear D. Germline assignment: CDR1 SGHNT and CDR2 YYREEE (reference sequence). This CDR3 spans 13 amino acids. V gave up 0 bases and J gave up 10 bases, with 8 bases separating them. The CDR3 nucleotides read TGTGCCAGCAGCTTGGTTATTGGCTCACCCCTCCACTTT. Its protein product is CASSLVIGSPLHF.

CDR3 region: CASSLRASGGVFF. The CDR3 DNA sequence: TGTGCCAGCAGCTTAAGGGCTAGCGGGGGGGTGTTTTTT. The chain carries TRBV7-2 and TRBJ2-2; 12 bases are shared with TRBD2. Germline loops: CDR1 SGHTA, CDR2 FQGNSA. The CDR3 has 13 residues. V gave up 2 bases and J gave up 15 bases; unmatched junction bases: 4. Together with reference TRBV7-2 and TRBJ2-2, the CDR3 gives the full variable domain: GAGVSQSPSNKVTEKGKDVELRCDPISGHTALYWYRQSLGQGLEFLIYFQGNSAPDKSGLPSDRFSAERTGGSVSTLTIQRTQQEDSAVYLCASSLRASGGVFFGEGSRLTVL.

This clonotype was recorded a few times. The chain joins TRBV9 to TRBJ1-2, with TRBD1 matching over 7 bases. Trimming removed 0 bases from V and 8 bases from J; junction bases left unmatched: 10. The CDR3 length is 15 residues. Germline values: CDR1 SGDLS, CDR2 YYNGEE. CDR3 amino acids: CASSVGSDRSLGYTF. CDR3 DNA sequence: TGTGCCAGCAGCGTAGGATCGGACAGGTCTTTAGGCTACACCTTC.

This clonotype was picked up one time. The chain employs TRBV25-1 and TRBJ2-5; D call uncertain. CDR3 size: 17 residues. CDR1 and CDR2 from the germline V gene are MGHDK and SYGVNS. Deletions cut 3 bases from V and 2 bases from J, with 19 bases between. CDR3 sequence reads: CASSERFTGRPQETQYF. The CDR3, as DNA: TGTGCCAGCAGTGAGAGGTTCACCGGACGCCCGCAAGAGACCCAGTACTTC.

This clonotype was found many times. This chain links TRBV14 with TRBJ2-5; a weak D match, TRBD2 (5 bases). V was trimmed by 2 bases and J by 2 bases, leaving 12 bases between them. The germline V gene has CDR1 SGHDN and CDR2 FVKESK. The CDR3 is made up of 15 amino acids. The CDR3 DNA sequence: TGTGCCAGCAGCCAATGGTCAGCGGTGCAAGAGACCCAGTACTTC. This sequence encodes CASSQWSAVQETQYF. Full variable domain (remainder filled in from reference TRBV14 and TRBJ2-5): EAGVTQFPSHSVIEKGQTVTLRCDPISGHDNLYWYRRVMGKEIKFLLHFVKESKQDESGMPNNRFLAERTGGTYSTLKVQPAELEDSGVYFCASSQWSAVQETQYFGPGTRLLVL.

Comments on this clonotype: No conserved phenylalanine or tryptophan ends this CDR3, so it is likely a read error. The chain employs TRBV7-9 and TRBJ2-5; D possibly corresponds to TRBD2 (6 bases). The length of the CDR3 is 17 residues. Germline V CDR1 and CDR2: SEHNR, FQNEAQ (reference sequence). V gave up 0 bases and J gave up 2 bases, with 16 bases separating them. CDR3 protein: CASSLATTSGPQETQYL. The CDR3, as DNA: TGTGCCAGCAGCTTAGCGACGACGAGCGGGCCACAAGAGACCCAGTACCTC.

Many counts were recorded for this clonotype. The chain employs TRBV12-3 or TRBV12-4 and TRBJ1-6; 9 nucleotides align to TRBD1. J gave up 7 bases and V 6 bases, and 4 bases lay outside the gene matches. This CDR3 region has 14 residues. CDR3 in DNA: TGTGCCAGCAGCCCAGGGACAGGGAATTCACCCCTCCACTTT. It yields the protein CASSPGTGNSPLHF.

This clonotype came up a few times. The chain uses TRBV11-1 and TRBJ1-3, with unresolved D. Looked up from germline, CDR1 is SGHAT and CDR2 is FQDESV (reference sequence). The CDR3 covers 15 residues. With 5 bases removed from V and 5 bases from J, the gap between germline ends came to 16 bases. The CDR3 here is CASSQGTHGRNTIYF. The CDR3 DNA follows: TGTGCCAGCAGCCAAGGAACCCACGGAAGAAACACCATATATTTT.

This clonotype was observed a handful of times. This chain joins TRBV19 and TRBJ1-5; D call uncertain. Germline V gene data show CDR1 as LNHDA and CDR2 as SQIVND (reference sequence). The V end was cut by 0 bases, the J end by 7 bases, with 16 bases between. This CDR3 is built from 16 residues. The CDR3 loop is CASSIDWVSRTQPQHF. CDR3 bases: TGTGCCAGTAGTATAGATTGGGTCTCGAGGACGCAGCCCCAGCATTTT.

Ten or more counts support this clonotype. The V gene is TRBV11-3, the J gene TRBJ1-6; the D gene is possibly TRBD1 (5 bases). V was shortened by 4 bases and J by 10 bases, with 14 bases between the two germline ends. The CDR3 consists of 14 residues. From germline, CDR1 is SGHNT and CDR2 YENEEA. Here the CDR3 reads CASSSTPEGSPLHF. The CDR3 region has the DNA TGTGCCAGCAGCTCGACACCTGAGGGGTCACCCCTCCACTTT. Combining the CDR3 with reference TRBV11-3 and TRBJ1-6 gives the whole variable domain EAGVVQSPRYKIIEKKQPVAFWCNPISGHNTLYWYLQNLGQGPELLIRYENEEAVDDSQLPKDRFSAERLKGVDSTLKIQPAELGDSAVYLCASSSTPEGSPLHFGNGTRLTVT.